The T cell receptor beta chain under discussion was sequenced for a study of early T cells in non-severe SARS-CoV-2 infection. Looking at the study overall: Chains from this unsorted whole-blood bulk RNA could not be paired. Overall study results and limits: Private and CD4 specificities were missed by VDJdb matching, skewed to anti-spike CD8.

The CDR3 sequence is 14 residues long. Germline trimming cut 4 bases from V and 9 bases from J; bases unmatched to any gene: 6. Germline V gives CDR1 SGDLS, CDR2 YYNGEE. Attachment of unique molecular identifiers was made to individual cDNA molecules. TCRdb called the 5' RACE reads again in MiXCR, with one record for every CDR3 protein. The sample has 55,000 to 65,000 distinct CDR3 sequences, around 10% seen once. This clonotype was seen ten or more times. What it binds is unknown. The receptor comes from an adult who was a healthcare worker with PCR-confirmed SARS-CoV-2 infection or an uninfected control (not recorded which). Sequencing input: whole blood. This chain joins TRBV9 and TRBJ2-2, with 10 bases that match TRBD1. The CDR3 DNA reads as TGTGCCAGCAGCTCGGGACAGGGGTTTAGGGAGCTGTTTTTT. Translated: CASSSGQGFRELFF.